This passage covers 2 T cell receptor beta chains from one sample sequenced in a study of cytomegalovirus exposure and HLA in healthy donors (dated by TCRdb to about 2017). Library method: the immunoSEQ multiplex PCR assay. A mixture of 60 forward primers for TCR Vbeta segments and 13 reverse primers for TCR Jbeta segments was used in the multiplex PCR. The source is immuneACCESS, and TCRdb retained only in-frame sequences with V and J called. Part of the clones is not carried over; for the studies checked, unresolved V genes explain less than half of this, and the remainder is unexplained. This sample gives 100,000 to 150,000 clones in total; roughly 80% of them show up just once. Jointly, the top ten make up more than 1% of the sample. The sequencing input was PBMCs. Every receptor here comes from a female donor in good health and CMV-seronegative.

The chain is built from TRBV5-3 and TRBJ2-5, with 7 positions matching TRBD1. TRBV5-3 is an ORF; its function is uncertain. The CDR3 extends over 14 amino acids. The trim removed 4 bases at V and 1 base at J, leaving 4 bases unmatched. The CDR3 sequence: CARSHGTVQETQYF. CDR3 nucleotides: TGTGCCAGAAGCCATGGGACAGTCCAAGAGACCCAGTACTTC.

Written as DNA, the CDR3 is TGTGCCAGCGGAAATGGGCAGTACAATGAGCAGTTCTTC. As protein: CASGNGQYNEQFF. The chain uses TRBV7-8 and TRBJ2-1; D remains ambiguous. From germline, CDR1 is SGHVS and CDR2 FQNEAQ. Trimming left V 8 bases short and J 4 bases short, with 12 bases between. The CDR3 covers 13 residues.